These 10 T cell receptor beta chains came from one sample sequenced in a study of CD8 T cells in ankylosing spondylitis. TCRdb re-called the 5' RACE reads with MiXCR, one entry per CDR3 protein. Counted here are 250,000 to 300,000 distinct CDR3 sequences, about 20% occurring once; the ten biggest clones make up around 7.8%. The sample was blood, either unsorted or a sorted T cell fraction (not recorded which). These TCRs come from a male donor with ankylosing spondylitis or in good health (not recorded which).

V and J are TRBV4-1 and TRBJ2-2; the match to TRBD2 covers 9 bases. The CDR3 spans 15 residues. J was trimmed by 5 bases and V by 8 bases; bases with no gene match: 9. Germline-derived CDR1 and CDR2 are MGHRA and YSYEKL. DNA for the CDR3: TGCGCCAGCGAGGATAGCGGGAGCAGTACCGGGGAGCTGTTTTTT. Its protein product is CASEDSGSSTGELFF.

This chain connects TRBV9 to TRBJ2-3, with D possibly matching TRBD2 (6 bases). The germline gives CDR1 SGDLS, CDR2 YYNGEE. This CDR3 contains 14 residues. Trimming removed 0 bases from V and 5 bases from J, with 10 bases in between. The CDR3 loop reads CASSVVEGGDTQYF. The CDR3 nucleotides read TGTGCCAGCAGCGTAGTCGAGGGAGGAGATACGCAGTATTTT.

There are many counts of this clonotype. The chain employs TRBV7-2 and TRBJ2-3, with D hard to call. The CDR3 spans 14 residues. V lost 1 base and J 0 bases, leaving 5 bases between the germline ends. Germline assignment: CDR1 SGHTA and CDR2 FQGNSA. CDR3 coding DNA: TGTGCCAGCAGCTTAGTGGGCAGCACAGATACGCAGTATTTT. Translation gives CASSLVGSTDTQYF.

V is TRBV3-1 and J is TRBJ1-6, with D possibly matching TRBD1 (5 bases). CDR3 length equals 15 residues. Germline lookup yields CDR1 LGHDT and CDR2 YNNKEL (reference sequence). V was trimmed by 0 bases and J by 9 bases, leaving 12 bases between them. Here the CDR3 DNA reads TGTGCCAGCAGCCAAGAGAGGGACTCTGGTTCACCCCTCCACTTT. It translates to CASSQERDSGSPLHF.

The CDR3 is CASSYSISGQENTEAFF. For the CDR3, the DNA is TGTGCCAGCAGTTACTCGATCTCCGGACAGGAGAACACTGAAGCTTTCTTT. The chain joins TRBV6-5 to TRBJ1-1; 7 positions match TRBD1. This CDR3 spans 17 amino acids. The J segment lost 1 base and the V segment lost 0 bases, leaving 8 bases of the junction unmatched. Germline values: CDR1 MNHEY, CDR2 SVGAGI.

This clonotype turned up a few times. V and J are TRBV30 and TRBJ1-1; 8 bases fit TRBD1. Germline CDR1 is GTSNPN and CDR2 is SVGIG (reference sequence). The CDR3 loop spans 14 amino acids. Unmatched junction bases numbered 9, after V lost 4 bases and J lost 5 bases. The CDR3 reads CAWNMDRVRTEAFF. The CDR3 DNA sequence: TGTGCCTGGAACATGGACAGGGTCCGGACTGAAGCTTTCTTT. The whole variable domain, filled in from reference TRBV30 and TRBJ1-1, reads SQTIHQWPATLVQPVGSPLSLECTVEGTSNPNLYWYRQAAGRGLQLLFYSVGIGQISSEVPQNLSASRPQDRQFILSSKKLLLSDSGFYLCAWNMDRVRTEAFFGQGTRLTVV.

This chain uses TRBV6-1 with TRBJ2-7; D is unclear. From germline, CDR1 is MNHNS and CDR2 SASEGT. V lost 5 bases to trimming and J lost 3 bases, with 17 bases between them. This CDR3 is 15 amino acids long. CDR3 protein: CASSTSPQNLYEQYV. CDR3 nucleotides: TGTGCCAGCAGTACCTCACCACAAAACCTCTACGAGCAGTACGTC.

This clonotype was found a few times. The J gene is TRBJ1-5, the V gene TRBV27; TRBD1 aligns across 7 bases. Germline CDR1 MNHEY, CDR2 SMNVEV (reference sequence). Trimming removed 2 bases from V and 7 bases from J; junction bases left unmatched: 11. CDR3 length: 16 amino acids. The CDR3 protein is CASSLLGQVHGQPQHF. In nucleotides, the CDR3 is TGTGCCAGCAGTTTACTTGGACAGGTTCATGGGCAGCCCCAGCATTTT.

This clonotype has ten or more counts. The V gene is TRBV29-1, the J gene TRBJ2-5; 8 nucleotides align to TRBD2. Unmatched junction bases numbered 6, after V lost 5 bases and J lost 1 base. The CDR3 runs to 14 residues. Germline loops: CDR1 SQVTM, CDR2 ANQGSEA. The CDR3 nucleotides read TGCAGCGTTCAGGGTAGCGGGGCCCAAGAGACCCAGTACTTC. Amino acids: CSVQGSGAQETQYF.

Ten or more counts support this clonotype. Germline is not matched at one junction end, which may reflect a read error. The chain couples TRBV20-1 to TRBJ1-2, with 8 bases matching TRBD1. The CDR3 spans 10 residues. In germline, CDR1 is DFQATT, CDR2 SNEGSKA (reference sequence). The CDR3, as DNA: TGCAGTGCTAGCCGACAGGGGCTGGCCTTC. It encodes CSASRQGLAF.